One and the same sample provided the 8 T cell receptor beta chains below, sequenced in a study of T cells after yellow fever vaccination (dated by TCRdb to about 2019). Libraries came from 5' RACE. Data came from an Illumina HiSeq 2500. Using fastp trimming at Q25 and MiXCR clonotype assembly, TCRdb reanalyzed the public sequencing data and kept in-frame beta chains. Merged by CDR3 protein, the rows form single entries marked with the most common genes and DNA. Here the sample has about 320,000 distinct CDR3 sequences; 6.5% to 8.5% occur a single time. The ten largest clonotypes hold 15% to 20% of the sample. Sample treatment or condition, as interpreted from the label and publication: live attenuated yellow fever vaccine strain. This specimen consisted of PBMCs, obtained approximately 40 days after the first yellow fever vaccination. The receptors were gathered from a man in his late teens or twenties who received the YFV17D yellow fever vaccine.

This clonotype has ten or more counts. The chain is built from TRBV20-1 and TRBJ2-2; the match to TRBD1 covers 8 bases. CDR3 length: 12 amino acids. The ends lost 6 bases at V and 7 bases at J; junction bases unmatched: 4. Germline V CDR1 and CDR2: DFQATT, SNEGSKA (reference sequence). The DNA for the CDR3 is TGCAGTGCCCGGACAGGGATCGGGGAGCTGTTTTTT. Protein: CSARTGIGELFF.

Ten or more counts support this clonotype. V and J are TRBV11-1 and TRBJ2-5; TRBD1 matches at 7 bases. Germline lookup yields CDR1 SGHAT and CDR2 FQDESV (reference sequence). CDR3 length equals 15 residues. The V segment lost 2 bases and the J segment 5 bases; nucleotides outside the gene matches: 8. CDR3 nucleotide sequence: TGTGCCAGCAGCTTATCGGGACAGATATCGGAGACCCAGTACTTC. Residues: CASSLSGQISETQYF.

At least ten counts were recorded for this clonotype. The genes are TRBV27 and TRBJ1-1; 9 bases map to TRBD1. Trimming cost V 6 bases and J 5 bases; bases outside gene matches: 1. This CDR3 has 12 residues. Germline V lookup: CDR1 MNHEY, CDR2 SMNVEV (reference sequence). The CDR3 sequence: CASRTGGTEAFF. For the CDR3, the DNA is TGTGCCAGCAGGACAGGGGGGACTGAAGCTTTCTTT.

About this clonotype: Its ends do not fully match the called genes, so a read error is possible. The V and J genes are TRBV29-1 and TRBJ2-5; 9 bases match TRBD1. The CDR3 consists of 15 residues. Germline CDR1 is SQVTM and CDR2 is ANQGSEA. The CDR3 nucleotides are TGCAGCGTTGAAGATGAGATACTAGCCGGGACAGGGAAAGTCTTC. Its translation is CSVEDEILAGTGKVF.

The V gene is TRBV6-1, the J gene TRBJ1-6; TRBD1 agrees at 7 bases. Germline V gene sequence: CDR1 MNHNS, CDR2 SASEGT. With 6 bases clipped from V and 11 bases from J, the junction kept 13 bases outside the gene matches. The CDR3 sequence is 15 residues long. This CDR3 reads CASRSGGQAFAPLHF. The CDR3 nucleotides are TGTGCCAGCAGATCCGGAGGACAGGCCTTTGCACCCCTCCACTTT.

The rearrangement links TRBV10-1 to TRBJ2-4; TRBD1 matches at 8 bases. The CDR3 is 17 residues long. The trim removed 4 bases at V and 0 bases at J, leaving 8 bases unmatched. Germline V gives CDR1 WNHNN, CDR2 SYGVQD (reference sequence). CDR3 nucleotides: TGCGCCAGCAGTGCCTACGACAGGGGCCTAGCCAAAAACATTCAGTACTTC. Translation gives CASSAYDRGLAKNIQYF.

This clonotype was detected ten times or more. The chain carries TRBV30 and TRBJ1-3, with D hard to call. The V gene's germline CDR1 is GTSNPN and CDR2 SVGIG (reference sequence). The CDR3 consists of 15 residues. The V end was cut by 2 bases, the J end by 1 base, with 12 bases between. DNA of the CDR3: TGTGCCTGGAGTAAAATACGGGTTTCTGGAAACACCATATATTTT. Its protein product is CAWSKIRVSGNTIYF.

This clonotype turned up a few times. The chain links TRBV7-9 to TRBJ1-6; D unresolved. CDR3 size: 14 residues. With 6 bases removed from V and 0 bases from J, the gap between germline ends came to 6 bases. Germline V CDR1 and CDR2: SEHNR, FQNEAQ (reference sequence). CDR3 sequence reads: CASSSRSYNSPLHF. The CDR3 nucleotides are TGTGCCAGCAGTAGCCGCTCCTATAATTCACCCCTCCACTTT.